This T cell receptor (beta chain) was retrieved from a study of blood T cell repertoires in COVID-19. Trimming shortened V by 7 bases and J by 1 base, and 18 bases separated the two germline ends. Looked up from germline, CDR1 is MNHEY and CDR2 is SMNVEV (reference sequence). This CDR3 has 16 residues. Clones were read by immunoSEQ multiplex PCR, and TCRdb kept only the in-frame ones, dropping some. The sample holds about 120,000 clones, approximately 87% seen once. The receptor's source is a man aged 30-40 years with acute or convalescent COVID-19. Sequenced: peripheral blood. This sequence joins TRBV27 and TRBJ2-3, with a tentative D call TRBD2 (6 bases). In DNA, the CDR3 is TGTGCCAGCAAACCGGGACTCGAAACCCGCACAGATACGCAGTATTTT. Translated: CASKPGLETRTDTQYF.